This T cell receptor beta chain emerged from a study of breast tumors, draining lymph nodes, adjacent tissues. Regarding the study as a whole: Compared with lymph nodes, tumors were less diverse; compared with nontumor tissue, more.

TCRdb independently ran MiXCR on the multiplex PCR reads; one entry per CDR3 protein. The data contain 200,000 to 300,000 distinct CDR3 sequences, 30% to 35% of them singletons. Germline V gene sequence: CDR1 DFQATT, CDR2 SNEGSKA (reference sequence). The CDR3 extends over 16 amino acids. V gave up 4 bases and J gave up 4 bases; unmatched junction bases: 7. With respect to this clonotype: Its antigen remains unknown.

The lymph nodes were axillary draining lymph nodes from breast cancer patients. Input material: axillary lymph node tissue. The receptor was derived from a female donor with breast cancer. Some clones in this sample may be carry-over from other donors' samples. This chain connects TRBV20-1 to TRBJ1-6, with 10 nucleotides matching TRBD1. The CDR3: CSAKIPGQGYNSPLHF. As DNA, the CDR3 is TGCAGTGCTAAGATACCGGGACAGGGGTATAATTCACCCCTCCACTTT.